This T cell receptor (beta chain) was obtained from a study of blood T cell repertoires in COVID-19. The wider study: Samples of COVID-19 (acute and convalescent) were obtained from the United States, Italy and Spain. PBMCs, B-cell-depleted T cells, or T cells were the source of the cDNA or gDNA that made up the material.

Authors' data handling: It was from reference gene primer amplification that nucleated cell counts were estimated. Profiling relied on immunoSEQ multiplex PCR, and the TCRdb table lists in-frame clones only, not all of them. D and trimming come from the DNA, and the V and J calls and clone size come from that table. The table shows around 150,000 clones, with more than 75% occurring only once. This clone showed up just once. J was trimmed by 5 bases and V by 5 bases; bases with no gene match: 11. Germline lookup yields CDR1 SGHTA and CDR2 FQGNSA. This CDR3 region has 15 residues. Material: peripheral blood. This chain links TRBV7-2 with TRBJ2-7, with 8 bases that match TRBD2. This sequence was found in a man in his 60s who had recovered from COVID-19. The CDR3 DNA sequence: TGTGCCAGCAGCCCGTCGGGGACTAGTAGCCACGAGCAGTACTTC. This gives the protein CASSPSGTSSHEQYF.